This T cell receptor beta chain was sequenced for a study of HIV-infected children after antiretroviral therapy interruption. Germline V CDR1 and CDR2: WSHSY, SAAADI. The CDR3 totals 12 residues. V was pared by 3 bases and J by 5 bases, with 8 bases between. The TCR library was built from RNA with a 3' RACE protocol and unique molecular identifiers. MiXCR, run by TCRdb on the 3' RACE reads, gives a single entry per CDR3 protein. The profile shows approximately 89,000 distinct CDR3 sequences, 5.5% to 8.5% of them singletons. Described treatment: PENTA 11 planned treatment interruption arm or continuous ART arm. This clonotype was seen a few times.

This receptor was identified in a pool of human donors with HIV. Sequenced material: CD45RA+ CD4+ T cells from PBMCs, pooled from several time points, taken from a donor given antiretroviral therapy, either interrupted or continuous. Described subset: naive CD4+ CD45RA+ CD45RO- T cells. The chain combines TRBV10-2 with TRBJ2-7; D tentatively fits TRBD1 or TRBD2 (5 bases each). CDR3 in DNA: TGCGCCAGCAGTGATCGGGGCAACGAGCAGTACTTC. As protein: CASSDRGNEQYF.